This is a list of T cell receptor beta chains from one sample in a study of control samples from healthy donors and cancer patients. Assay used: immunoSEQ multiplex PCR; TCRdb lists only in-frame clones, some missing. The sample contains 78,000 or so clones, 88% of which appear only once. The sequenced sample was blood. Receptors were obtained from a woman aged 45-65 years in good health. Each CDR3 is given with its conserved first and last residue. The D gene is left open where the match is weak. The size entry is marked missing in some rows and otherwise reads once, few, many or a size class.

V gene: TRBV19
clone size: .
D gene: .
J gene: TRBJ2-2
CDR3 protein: CASTQDYLGTGELFF
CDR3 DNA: TGTGCCAGTACCCAGGACTACCTTGGCACCGGGGAGCTGTTTTTT

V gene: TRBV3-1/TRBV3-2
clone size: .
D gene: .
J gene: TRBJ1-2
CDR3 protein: CASSRPEGIYGYTF
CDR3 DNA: TGTGCCAGCAGCCGCCCAGAGGGGATCTATGGCTACACCTTC

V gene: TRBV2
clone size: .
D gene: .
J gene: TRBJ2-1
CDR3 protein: CASRGLANEQFF
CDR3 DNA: TGTGCCAGCAGGGGGCTAGCCAATGAGCAGTTCTTC

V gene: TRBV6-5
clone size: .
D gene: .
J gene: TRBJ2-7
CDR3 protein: CASNSAGLEQYF
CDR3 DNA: TGTGCCAGCAACTCAGCAGGGCTCGAGCAGTACTTC

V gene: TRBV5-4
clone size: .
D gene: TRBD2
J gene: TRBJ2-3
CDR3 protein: CASSAYGTNTDTQYF
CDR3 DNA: TGTGCCAGCAGCGCCTACGGGACTAACACAGATACGCAGTATTTT

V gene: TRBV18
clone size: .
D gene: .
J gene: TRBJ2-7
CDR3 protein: CASSPRAEGYEQYF
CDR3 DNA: TGTGCCAGCTCACCGAGAGCAGAGGGCTACGAGCAGTACTTC

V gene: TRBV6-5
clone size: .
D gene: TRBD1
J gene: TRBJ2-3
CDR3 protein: CASSSSTGAGDTQYF
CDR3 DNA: TGTGCCAGCAGTTCGTCGACAGGGGCAGGCGATACGCAGTATTTT

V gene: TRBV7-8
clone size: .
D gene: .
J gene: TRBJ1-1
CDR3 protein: CASSHYRLGGRTEAFF
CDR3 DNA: TGTGCCAGCAGCCATTACAGATTGGGGGGGAGGACTGAAGCTTTCTTT

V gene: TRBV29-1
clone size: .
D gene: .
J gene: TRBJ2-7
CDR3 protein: CSFLTTDGTYEQYF
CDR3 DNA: TGCAGCTTCCTCACCACGGACGGAACCTACGAGCAGTACTTC

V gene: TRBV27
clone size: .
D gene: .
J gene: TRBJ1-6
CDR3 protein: CASSELYNSPLHF
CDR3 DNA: TGTGCCAGCTCGGAACTGTATAATTCACCCCTCCACTTT

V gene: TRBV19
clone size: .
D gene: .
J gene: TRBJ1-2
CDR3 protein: CASSYFRDQVRGYTF
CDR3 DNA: TGTGCCAGTAGTTATTTCCGGGACCAGGTTCGGGGCTACACCTTC

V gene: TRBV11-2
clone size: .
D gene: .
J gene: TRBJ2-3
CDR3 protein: CASSPLDTQYF
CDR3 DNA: TGTGCCAGCTCACCACTCGATACGCAGTATTTT

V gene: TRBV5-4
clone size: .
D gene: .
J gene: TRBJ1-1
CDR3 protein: CASSFSRGVETEAFF
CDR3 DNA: TGTGCCAGCAGCTTCTCTAGGGGAGTAGAAACTGAAGCTTTCTTT

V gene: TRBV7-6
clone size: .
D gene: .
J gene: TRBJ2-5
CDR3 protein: CASSFFSGVGGQETQYF
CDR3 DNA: TGTGCCAGCAGCTTTTTTTCCGGGGTAGGGGGCCAAGAGACCCAGTACTTC

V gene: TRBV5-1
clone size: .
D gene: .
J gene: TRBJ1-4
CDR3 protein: CANSTPTNEKLFF
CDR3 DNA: TGCGCCAATTCGACCCCAACTAATGAAAAACTGTTTTTT

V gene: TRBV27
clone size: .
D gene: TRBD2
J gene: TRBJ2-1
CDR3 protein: CASSKAGAGLNEQFF
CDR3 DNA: TGTGCCAGCAGCAAAGCGGGGGCCGGCTTGAATGAGCAGTTCTTC

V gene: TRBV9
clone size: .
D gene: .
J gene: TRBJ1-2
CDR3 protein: CASSSREFGYGYTF
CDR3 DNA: TGTGCCAGCAGCTCAAGGGAGTTTGGCTATGGCTACACCTTC

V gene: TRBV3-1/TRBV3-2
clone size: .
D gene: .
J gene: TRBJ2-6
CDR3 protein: CASSPWRDSLYVLTF
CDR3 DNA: TGTGCCAGCAGCCCATGGCGGGACAGCCTTTATGTCCTGACTTTC

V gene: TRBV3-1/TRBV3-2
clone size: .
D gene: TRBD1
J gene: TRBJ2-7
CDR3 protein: CASSISQGDEQYF
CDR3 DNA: TGTGCCAGCAGCATATCACAGGGGGACGAGCAGTACTTC

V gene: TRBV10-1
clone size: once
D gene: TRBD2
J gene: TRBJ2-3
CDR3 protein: CASSEKRGGADTQYF
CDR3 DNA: TGCGCCAGCAGTGAGAAGCGGGGGGGAGCAGATACGCAGTATTTT

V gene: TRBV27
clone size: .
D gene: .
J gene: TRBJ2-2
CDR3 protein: CASSSTGELFF
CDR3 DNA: TGTGCCAGCAGTTCTACCGGGGAGCTGTTTTTT

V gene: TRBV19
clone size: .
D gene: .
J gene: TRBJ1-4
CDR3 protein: CASSDTGAEKLFF
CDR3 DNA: TGTGCCAGTAGCGATACCGGTGCTGAAAAACTGTTTTTT

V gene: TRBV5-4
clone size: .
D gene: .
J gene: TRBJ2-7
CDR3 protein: CASSSSGAWSRLSYEQYF
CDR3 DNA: TGTGCCAGCAGCTCATCCGGGGCATGGAGTAGGTTATCCTACGAGCAGTACTTC

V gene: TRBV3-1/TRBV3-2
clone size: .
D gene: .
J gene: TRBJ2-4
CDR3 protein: CASSQSGLIAKNIQYF
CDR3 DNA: TGTGCCAGCAGCCAATCCGGTTTAATAGCCAAAAACATTCAGTACTTC

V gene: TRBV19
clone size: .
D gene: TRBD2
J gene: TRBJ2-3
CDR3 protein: CASSIDRVGGAVDTQYF
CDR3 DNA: TGTGCCAGTAGTATCGACCGCGTCGGGGGGGCCGTTGATACGCAGTATTTT

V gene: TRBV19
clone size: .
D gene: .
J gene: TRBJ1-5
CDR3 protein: CASSPGGSRMGTQHF
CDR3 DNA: TGTGCCAGTAGTCCGGGGGGGTCGAGGATGGGAACCCAGCATTTT

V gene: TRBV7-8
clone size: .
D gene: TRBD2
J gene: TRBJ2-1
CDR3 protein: CASSGNIAGSSYNEQFF
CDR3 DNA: TGTGCCAGCAGCGGTAACATAGCGGGGAGCTCCTACAATGAGCAGTTCTTC

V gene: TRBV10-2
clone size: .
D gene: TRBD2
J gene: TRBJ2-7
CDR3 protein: CASRVSLAGSYEQYF
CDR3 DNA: TGCGCCAGCAGGGTATCGCTAGCGGGGTCCTACGAGCAGTACTTC

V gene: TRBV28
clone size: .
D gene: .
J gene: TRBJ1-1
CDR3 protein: CASSEGGPSTEAFF
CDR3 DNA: TGTGCCAGCAGTGAAGGGGGGCCCAGCACTGAAGCTTTCTTT

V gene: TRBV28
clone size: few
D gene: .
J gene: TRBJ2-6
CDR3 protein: CASSPGGANVLTF
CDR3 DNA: TGTGCCAGCAGCCCGGGGGGGGCCAACGTCCTGACTTTC

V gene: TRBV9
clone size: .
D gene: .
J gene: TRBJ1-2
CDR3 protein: CASSTQNGARIYGYTF
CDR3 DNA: TGTGCCAGCAGCACCCAAAATGGGGCGAGAATCTATGGCTACACCTTC

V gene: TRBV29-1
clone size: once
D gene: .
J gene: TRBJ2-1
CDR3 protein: CSVEEQVWQFF
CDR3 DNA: TGCAGCGTTGAAGAACAGGTATGGCAGTTCTTC

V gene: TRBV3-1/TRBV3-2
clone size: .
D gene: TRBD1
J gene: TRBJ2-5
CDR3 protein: CASSQPRGLPETQYF
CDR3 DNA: TGTGCCAGCAGCCAACCTAGGGGGCTACCAGAGACCCAGTACTTC

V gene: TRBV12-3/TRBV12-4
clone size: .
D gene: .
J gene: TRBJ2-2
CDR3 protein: CASRPDRTGELFF
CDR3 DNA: TGTGCCAGCAGACCAGACAGGACCGGGGAGCTGTTTTTT

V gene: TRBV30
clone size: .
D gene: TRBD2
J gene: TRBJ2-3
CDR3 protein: CASSRERGGKQYF
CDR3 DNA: TGTGCCTCGTCCAGGGAGCGGGGGGGAAAACAGTATTTT

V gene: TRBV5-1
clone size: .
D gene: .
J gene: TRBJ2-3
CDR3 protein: CASMGTGTAFYF
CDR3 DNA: TGCGCCAGCATGGGGACCGGGACTGCGTTTTATTTT

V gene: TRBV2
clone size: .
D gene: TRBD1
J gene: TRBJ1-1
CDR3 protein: CASIQQTGEAFF
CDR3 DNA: TGTGCCAGCATTCAACAGACAGGGGAAGCTTTCTTT

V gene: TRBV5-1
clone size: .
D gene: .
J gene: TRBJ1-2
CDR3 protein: CASSLAQGGNYGYTF
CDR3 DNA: TGCGCCAGCAGCTTGGCCCAGGGAGGGAACTATGGCTACACCTTC

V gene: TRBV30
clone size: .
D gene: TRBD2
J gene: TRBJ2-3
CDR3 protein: CAWSGGGGLDTQYF
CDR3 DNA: TGTGCCTGGAGCGGCGGGGGGGGGCTAGATACGCAGTATTTT

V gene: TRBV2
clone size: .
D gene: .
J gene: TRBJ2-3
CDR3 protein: CASSVSFTDTQYF
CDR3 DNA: TGTGCCAGCAGTGTAAGCTTCACAGATACGCAGTATTTT

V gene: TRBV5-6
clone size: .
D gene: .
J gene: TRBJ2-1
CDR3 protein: CASSPSTVATNEQFF
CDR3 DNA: TGTGCCAGCAGCCCCTCCACAGTAGCAACGAATGAGCAGTTCTTC

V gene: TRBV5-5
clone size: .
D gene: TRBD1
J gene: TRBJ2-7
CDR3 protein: CASSVLGGRYEQYF
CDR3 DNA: TGTGCCAGCAGCGTATTAGGGGGCAGGTACGAGCAGTACTTC

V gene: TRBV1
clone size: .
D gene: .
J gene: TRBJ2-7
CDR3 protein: CTSSQGLTGVSSYEQYF
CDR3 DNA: TGCACCAGCAGCCAAGGTTTAACGGGGGTCAGCTCCTACGAGCAGTACTTC

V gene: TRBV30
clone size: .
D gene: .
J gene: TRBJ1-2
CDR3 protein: CAWSRDLLYGYTF
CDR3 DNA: TGTGCCTGGAGCCGGGACCTACTCTATGGCTACACCTTC

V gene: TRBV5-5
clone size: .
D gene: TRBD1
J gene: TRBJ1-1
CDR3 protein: CASSLVQGLVTEAFF
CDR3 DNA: TGTGCCAGCAGCCTAGTACAGGGGCTAGTAACTGAAGCTTTCTTT

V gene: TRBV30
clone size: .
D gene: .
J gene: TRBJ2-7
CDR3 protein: CAWKRTSGLSPSEQYF
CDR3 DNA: TGTGCCTGGAAAAGGACTTCGGGCTTATCCCCGTCCGAGCAGTACTTC

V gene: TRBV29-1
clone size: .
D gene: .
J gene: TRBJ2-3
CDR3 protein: CSASTDTQYF
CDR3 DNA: TGCAGCGCTAGCACAGATACGCAGTATTTT

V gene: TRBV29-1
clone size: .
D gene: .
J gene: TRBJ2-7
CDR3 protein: CSVVSRAKGEQYF
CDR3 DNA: TGCAGCGTTGTCAGTCGGGCTAAGGGCGAGCAGTACTTC

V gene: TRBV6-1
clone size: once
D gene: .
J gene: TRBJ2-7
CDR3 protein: CASSENGADPYYEQYF
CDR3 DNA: TGTGCCAGCAGTGAAAACGGGGCGGATCCCTACTACGAGCAGTACTTC

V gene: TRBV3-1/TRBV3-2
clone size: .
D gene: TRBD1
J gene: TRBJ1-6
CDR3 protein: CASSPGDRENSPLHF
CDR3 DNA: TGTGCCAGCAGCCCGGGGGACAGGGAAAATTCACCCCTCCACTTT

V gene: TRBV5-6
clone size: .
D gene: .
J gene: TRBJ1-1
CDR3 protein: CASSVRALNTEAFF
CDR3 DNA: TGTGCCAGCAGCGTAAGGGCTTTGAACACTGAAGCTTTCTTT

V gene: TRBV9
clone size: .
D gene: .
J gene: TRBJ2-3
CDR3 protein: CASSVEVSGRNTQYF
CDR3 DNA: TGTGCCAGCAGCGTAGAAGTTTCAGGGAGGAATACGCAGTATTTT

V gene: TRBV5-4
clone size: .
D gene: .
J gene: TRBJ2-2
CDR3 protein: CASSPGGLITGELFF
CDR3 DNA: TGTGCCAGCAGCCCAGGGGGGCTTATTACCGGGGAGCTGTTTTTT

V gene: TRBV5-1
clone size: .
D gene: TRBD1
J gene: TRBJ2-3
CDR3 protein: CASSTSDRGGTDTQYF
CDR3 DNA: TGCGCCAGCAGCACATCTGACAGGGGTGGCACAGATACGCAGTATTTT

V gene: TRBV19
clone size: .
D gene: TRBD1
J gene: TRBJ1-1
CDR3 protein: CASSTRQGRGNTEAFF
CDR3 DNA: TGTGCCAGTAGTACACGACAGGGGAGAGGGAACACTGAAGCTTTCTTT

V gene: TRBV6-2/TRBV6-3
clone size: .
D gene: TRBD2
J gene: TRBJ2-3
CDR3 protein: CASSLGPGLAGGSTDTQYF
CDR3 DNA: TGTGCCAGCAGCCTGGGTCCGGGACTAGCGGGGGGATCCACAGATACGCAGTATTTT

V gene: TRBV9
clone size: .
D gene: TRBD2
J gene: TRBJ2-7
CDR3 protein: CASSVGTNYEQYF
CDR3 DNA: TGTGCCAGCAGCGTGGGGACTAACTACGAGCAGTACTTC

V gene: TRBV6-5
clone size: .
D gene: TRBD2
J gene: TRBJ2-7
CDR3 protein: CASSSYGTSSYEQYF
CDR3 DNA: TGTGCCAGCAGTTCTTACGGGACTAGCTCCTACGAGCAGTACTTC